The source of this T cell receptor beta chain is a study of blood T cell repertoires in COVID-19. Data came from immunoSEQ multiplex PCR; TCRdb stores just in-frame clones and leaves some out. The sample holds about 250,000 clones, 70% to 90% seen once. Germline V gene lookup returns CDR1 SGHTA and CDR2 FQGNSA. This CDR3 has 15 residues. Deletions cut 0 bases from V and 8 bases from J, with 16 bases between. Specimen: peripheral blood. This chain joins TRBV7-2 and TRBJ1-2; D unclear. The clonotype comes from a middle-aged woman who had recovered from COVID-19. CDR3: CASSLARWEGGGYTF. CDR3 sequence (DNA): TGTGCCAGCAGCTTAGCCCGCTGGGAGGGCGGGGGCTACACCTTC.